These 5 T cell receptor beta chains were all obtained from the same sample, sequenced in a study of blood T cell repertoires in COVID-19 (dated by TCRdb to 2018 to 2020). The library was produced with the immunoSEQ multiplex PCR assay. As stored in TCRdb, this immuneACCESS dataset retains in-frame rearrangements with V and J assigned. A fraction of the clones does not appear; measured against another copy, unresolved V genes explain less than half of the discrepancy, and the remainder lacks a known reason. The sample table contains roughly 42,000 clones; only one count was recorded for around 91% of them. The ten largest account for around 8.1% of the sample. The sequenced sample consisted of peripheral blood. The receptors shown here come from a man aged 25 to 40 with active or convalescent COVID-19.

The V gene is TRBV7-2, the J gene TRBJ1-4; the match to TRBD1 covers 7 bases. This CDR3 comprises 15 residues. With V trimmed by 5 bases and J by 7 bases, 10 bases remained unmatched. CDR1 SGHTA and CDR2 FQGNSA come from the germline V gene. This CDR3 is CASSTGTDKREKLFF. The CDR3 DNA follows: TGTGCCAGCAGCACCGGGACAGATAAGCGTGAAAAACTGTTTTTT.

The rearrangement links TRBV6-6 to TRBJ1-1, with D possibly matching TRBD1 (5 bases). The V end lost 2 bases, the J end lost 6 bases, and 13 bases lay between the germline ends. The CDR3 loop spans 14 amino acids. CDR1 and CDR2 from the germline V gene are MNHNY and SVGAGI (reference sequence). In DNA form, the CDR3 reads TGTGCCAGCAGTTACCGGGGGGAATTGTCTGAAGCTTTCTTT. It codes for CASSYRGELSEAFF.

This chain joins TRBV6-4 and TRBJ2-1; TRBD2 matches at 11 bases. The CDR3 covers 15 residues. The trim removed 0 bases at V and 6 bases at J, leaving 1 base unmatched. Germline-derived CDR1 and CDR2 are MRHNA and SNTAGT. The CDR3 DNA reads TGTGCCAGCAGTGACTCCACTAGCGGGAGCAATGAGCAGTTCTTC. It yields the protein CASSDSTSGSNEQFF.

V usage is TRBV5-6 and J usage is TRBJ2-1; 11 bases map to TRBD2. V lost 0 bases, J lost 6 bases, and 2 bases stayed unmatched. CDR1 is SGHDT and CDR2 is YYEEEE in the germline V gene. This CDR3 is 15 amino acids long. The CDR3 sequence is CASSLGLAGFNEQFF. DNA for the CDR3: TGTGCCAGCAGCTTGGGACTAGCGGGATTCAATGAGCAGTTCTTC.

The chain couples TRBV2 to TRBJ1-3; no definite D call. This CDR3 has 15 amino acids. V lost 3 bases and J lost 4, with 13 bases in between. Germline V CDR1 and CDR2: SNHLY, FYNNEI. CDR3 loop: CASSEVYGRGNTIYF. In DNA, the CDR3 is TGTGCCAGCAGTGAGGTCTACGGCAGGGGAAACACCATATATTTT.